This T cell receptor (beta chain) emerged from a study of cytomegalovirus exposure and HLA in healthy donors. General study results and limits: An analysis done earlier found most TCR beta V segments productive about 87% or about 30% of the time. In presence/absence analyses, roughly uniform sequencing depth across donors was assumed. Likely technical artifact: a cluster of highly shared sequence variants.

Each donor was healthy, and each was a bone marrow donor. The table lists this clone with a few counts. Its antigen remains unknown. Primers for the PCR totalled 60 Vbeta and 13 Jbeta. Sequenced by immunoSEQ multiplex PCR; TCRdb stores in-frame clones only, minus some. The sample holds more than 95,000 clones, under 85% seen once. Between the trimmed V and J ends, which lost 3 bases and 3 bases, there was a span of 9 bases. This CDR3 is 14 amino acids long. Germline V gene lookup returns CDR1 ENHRY and CDR2 SYGVKD. Source material: PBMCs. The rearrangement joins TRBV10-3 to TRBJ1-5; D gene unclear. The receptor was isolated from a woman between 50 and 59 years old in good health and CMV-seropositive. For the CDR3, the DNA is TGTGCCATCAGTGAACAGTCTTCCAATCAGCCCCAGCATTTT. Encoded protein: CAISEQSSNQPQHF.